One sample yielded the 12 T cell receptor beta chains listed below, sequenced in a study of spatial heterogeneity in lung cancer (dated by TCRdb to the late 2010s). Reading the label with the study, this specimen's time point is: sample taken at primary tumor resection. Library creation used 5' RACE. Sequencing relied on a NextSeq 500. TCRdb trimmed the raw reads at Q25, called clones with MiXCR and kept productive beta chains. Each record represents a unique CDR3 protein, reported with the most common genes and DNA among its rows. For this sample there are about 36,000 distinct CDR3 sequences; approximately 6.8% appear just once. The ten top clones hold around 30% of the sample. The sample in question was PBMCs, obtained at surgery. These receptors were collected from a female donor with early-stage non-small cell lung cancer.

This clonotype was seen ten or more times. V gene TRBV11-2 combines with J gene TRBJ2-1, with D unclear. V was shortened by 0 bases and J by 1 base, with 1 base between the two germline ends. Germline V lookup: CDR1 SGHAT, CDR2 FQNNGV. CDR3 length: 13 amino acids. Here the CDR3 DNA reads TGTGCCAGCAGCTTAGATTCCTACAATGAGCAGTTCTTC. Amino acids: CASSLDSYNEQFF. Filled out from reference TRBV11-2 and TRBJ2-1, the complete variable domain reads EAGVAQSPRYKIIEKRQSVAFWCNPISGHATLYWYQQILGQGPKLLIQFQNNGVVDDSQLPKDRFSAERLKGVDSTLKIQPAKLEDSAVYLCASSLDSYNEQFFGPGTRLTVL.

This clonotype has only a few counts. V gene TRBV4-1 combines with J gene TRBJ1-1; D remains ambiguous. The CDR3 is 14 residues long. Trimming shortened V by 3 bases and J by 5 bases, and 13 bases separated the two germline ends. The V gene's germline CDR1 is MGHRA and CDR2 YSYEKL. Written as DNA, the CDR3 is TGCGCCAGCAGCCACCCCGCCATTCAAACTGAAGCTTTCTTT. It translates to CASSHPAIQTEAFF.

This clonotype was seen a few times. The chain employs TRBV4-2 and TRBJ2-7, with 11 bases matching TRBD1. The CDR3 covers 15 residues. Germline CDR1 LGHNA, CDR2 YNFKEQ. V shed 1 base and J 3 bases; nucleotides not matched to a gene: 2. CDR3 region: CASSQGDRGFYEQYF. Written as DNA, the CDR3 is TGTGCCAGCAGCCAAGGGGACAGGGGGTTCTACGAGCAGTACTTC.

This clonotype has ten or more counts. V usage is TRBV20-1 and J usage is TRBJ2-7, with TRBD1 identical over 7 bases. The CDR3 has 12 amino acids. Trimming at V came to 1 base and at J to 5 bases, leaving 2 bases not matched to a gene. Germline V gene lookup returns CDR1 DFQATT and CDR2 SNEGSKA (reference sequence). This chain's CDR3 is CSARVDRDEQYF. The CDR3 DNA follows: TGCAGTGCTAGAGTCGACAGGGACGAGCAGTACTTC.

This clonotype was found many times. The CDR3 reads CASSQITDTQYF. In DNA, the CDR3 is TGTGCCAGCAGCCAAATCACAGATACGCAGTATTTT. V gene TRBV7-9 combines with J gene TRBJ2-3; D not certain. CDR3 length equals 12 residues. The germline V gene has CDR1 SEHNR and CDR2 FQNEAQ (reference sequence). The ends were cut back, 5 bases at V and 2 bases at J, with 5 bases in the middle.

Many counts were recorded for this clonotype. This chain links TRBV7-2 with TRBJ2-1, with 9 positions matching TRBD2. Germline V gene data show CDR1 as SGHTA and CDR2 as FQGNSA. J gave up 8 bases and V 2 bases, and 4 bases lay outside the gene matches. This CDR3 has 14 amino acids. The CDR3 nucleotides read TGTGCCAGCAGCTTATTAGCGGGAGCCCATGAGCAGTTCTTC. Amino acid sequence: CASSLLAGAHEQFF.

This clonotype was seen only a few times. As DNA, the CDR3 is TGTGCCAGCAGCAGGACAGGGGGAAGCTCTGGAAACACCATATATTTT. This encodes CASSRTGGSSGNTIYF. V is TRBV6-5 and J is TRBJ1-3; 10 bases line up with TRBD1. There are 16 residues in the CDR3. The V segment lost 6 bases and the J segment 0 bases; nucleotides outside the gene matches: 5. Germline assignment: CDR1 MNHEY and CDR2 SVGAGI.

The V and J genes are TRBV4-3 and TRBJ1-1; no clear D. With 0 bases removed from V and 3 bases from J, the gap between germline ends came to 8 bases. CDR3 length: 14 amino acids. The germline gives CDR1 LGHNA, CDR2 YSLEER. The CDR3 protein is CASSQEFRYTEAFF. CDR3 DNA sequence: TGCGCCAGCAGCCAAGAATTTAGATACACTGAAGCTTTCTTT.

This clonotype showed up many times. V and J are TRBV28 and TRBJ2-6; D gene ambiguous. The germline V gene encodes CDR1 MDHEN and CDR2 SYDVKM. The CDR3 has 15 amino acids. V lost 4 bases and J lost 0, with 7 bases in between. The CDR3: CASSYTPSGANVLTF. The CDR3 DNA reads as TGTGCCAGCAGTTATACCCCCTCTGGGGCCAACGTCCTGACTTTC.

V usage is TRBV20-1 and J usage is TRBJ2-1; D uncertain. CDR1 DFQATT and CDR2 SNEGSKA come from the germline V gene (reference sequence). The germline V and J ends were trimmed by 3 bases and 2 bases, with 8 bases remaining between them. The CDR3 is 13 amino acids. The CDR3 DNA reads as TGCAGTGCTAGCCCTAGGACCTACAATGAGCAGTTCTTC. It codes for CSASPRTYNEQFF.

At least ten counts were recorded for this clonotype. V and J are TRBV30 and TRBJ1-5; D is unclear. From germline, CDR1 is GTSNPN and CDR2 SVGIG (reference sequence). Between the trimmed V and J ends, which lost 0 bases and 7 bases, there was a span of 10 bases. CDR3 length: 13 residues. The DNA of the CDR3 is TGTGCCTGGAGTGTACTGGACGACCAGCCCCAGCATTTT. Translated, it gives CAWSVLDDQPQHF.

This clonotype has just a few counts. This chain links TRBV20-1 with TRBJ1-1; TRBD1 is a possible D gene (5 bases). CDR1 DFQATT and CDR2 SNEGSKA come from the germline V gene (reference sequence). This CDR3 has 14 residues. Trimming removed 1 base at V and 0 bases at J, with 9 bases between. The CDR3 spells CSARAAGLNTEAFF. Here the CDR3 DNA reads TGCAGTGCTAGAGCGGCAGGGTTGAACACTGAAGCTTTCTTT.